This passage covers 25 T cell receptor beta chains from one sample sequenced in a study of blood T cell repertoires in COVID-19. Data came from immunoSEQ multiplex PCR; TCRdb stores just in-frame clones and leaves some out. Of about 98,000 clones listed, 70% to 90% were seen once; the top ten hold roughly 4.3%. Sequencing was carried out using peripheral blood. These TCRs come from a man in his 70s with acute or convalescent COVID-19.

The CDR3 bases are TGTGCCAGCAGTGAGCGGCCCGCGGGGACCGGGGAGCTGTTTTTT. Translated: CASSERPAGTGELFF. V usage is TRBV2 and J usage is TRBJ2-2; possible D gene TRBD2, 6 bases. The V end lost 3 bases, the J end lost 5 bases, and 13 bases lay between the germline ends. Germline CDR1 reads SNHLY; CDR2 reads FYNNEI. There are 15 residues in the CDR3.

Notes on this clone: Its ends do not fully match the called genes, so a read error is possible. The chain carries TRBV7-7 and TRBJ2-1; 7 bases align to TRBD2. Germline loops: CDR1 SSHAT, CDR2 FNYEAQ (reference sequence). The CDR3 has 16 residues. CDR3 in amino acids: CASSLGGVDPYNEQFF. The CDR3 DNA sequence: TGTGCTAGCAGCTTGGGGGGGGTGGACCCCTACAATGAGCAGTTCTTC.

This chain connects TRBV5-6 to TRBJ2-5; 9 nucleotides align to TRBD1. The CDR3 totals 16 residues. Trimming removed 2 bases from V and 0 bases from J; junction bases left unmatched: 5. In germline, CDR1 is SGHDT, CDR2 YYEEEE. This CDR3 is CASSFRTGDYQETQYF. The DNA of the CDR3 is TGTGCCAGCAGCTTTAGGACAGGGGACTACCAAGAGACCCAGTACTTC.

The chain recombines TRBV9 with TRBJ2-1; TRBD1 agrees at 8 bases. The CDR3 runs 15 residues. V was clipped by 3 bases and J by 0 bases; unmatched bases: 2. Germline assignment: CDR1 SGDLS and CDR2 YYNGEE. This CDR3 reads CASSATGGSYNEQFF. For the CDR3, the DNA is TGTGCCAGCAGCGCCACAGGGGGCTCCTACAATGAGCAGTTCTTC.

The chain employs TRBV5-1 and TRBJ1-3; D gene uncertain. The CDR3 covers 12 residues. V lost 4 bases, J lost 3 bases, and 5 bases lay in between. The germline V gene encodes CDR1 SGHRS and CDR2 YFSETQ. CDR3 DNA sequence: TGCGCCAGCAGCCCTTTTGGAAACACCATATATTTT. Residues: CASSPFGNTIYF.

This sequence joins TRBV10-3 and TRBJ2-5; TRBD2 matches 10 bases. The CDR3 is 15 amino acids. Per the germline V gene, CDR1 is ENHRY and CDR2 is SYGVKD. With 3 bases clipped from V and 7 bases from J, the junction kept 8 bases outside the gene matches. CDR3 amino acids: CAISETGTSEATQYF. The CDR3 coding sequence is TGTGCCATCAGTGAAACCGGGACTAGCGAAGCGACCCAGTACTTC.

The chain employs TRBV2 and TRBJ1-2; 7 bases map to TRBD1. Germline V CDR1 and CDR2: SNHLY, FYNNEI. V lost 3 bases to trimming and J lost 2 bases; unmatched junction nucleotides: 3. The CDR3 loop spans 14 amino acids. The CDR3 DNA sequence: TGTGCCAGCAGTGACAGGACAGGAAACTATGGCTACACCTTC. Translation: CASSDRTGNYGYTF.

The chain couples TRBV11-3 to TRBJ2-2, with TRBD1 as a possible D gene (6 bases). V lost 4 bases and J 4 bases, leaving 13 bases between the germline ends. CDR3 length: 15 residues. Germline V gene sequence: CDR1 SGHNT, CDR2 YENEEA. This CDR3 reads CASSYDRTVTGELFF. The CDR3 nucleotides are TGTGCCAGCAGCTACGACCGGACAGTCACCGGGGAGCTGTTTTTT. The full variable domain, its missing parts supplied by reference TRBV11-3 and TRBJ2-2, is EAGVVQSPRYKIIEKKQPVAFWCNPISGHNTLYWYLQNLGQGPELLIRYENEEAVDDSQLPKDRFSAERLKGVDSTLKIQPAELGDSAVYLCASSYDRTVTGELFFGEGSRLTVL.

V gene TRBV3-1 (or the pseudogene TRBV3-2) combines with J gene TRBJ2-7, with 8 positions matching TRBD1. J gave up 3 bases and V 4 bases, and 2 bases lay outside the gene matches. There are 13 residues in the CDR3. Per germline, CDR1 LGHDT and CDR2 YNNKEL (reference sequence). The CDR3 DNA follows: TGTGCCAGCAGCCGTGGACAGGGCTACGAGCAGTACGTC. Its translation is CASSRGQGYEQYV.

The J gene is TRBJ1-6, the V gene TRBV6-1, with 7 nucleotides matching TRBD1. V shed 2 bases and J 7 bases; nucleotides not matched to a gene: 8. The CDR3 is made up of 16 amino acids. Germline assignment: CDR1 MNHNS and CDR2 SASEGT. The CDR3 region has the DNA TGTGCCAGCAGTGAAAGGCAGGGGGTCAAGAATTCACCCCTCCACTTT. The encoded protein is CASSERQGVKNSPLHF.

The chain combines TRBV6-1 with TRBJ1-2; D uncertain. Germline V gene sequence: CDR1 MNHNS, CDR2 SASEGT. V was shortened by 3 bases and J by 8 bases, with 13 bases between the two germline ends. The CDR3 runs to 13 residues. As DNA, the CDR3 is TGTGCCAGCAGTGAGGTCACAGTTGGAGGCTACACCTTC. It yields the protein CASSEVTVGGYTF.

This clone was picked up one time. The gene calls are TRBV5-5 and TRBJ1-2; no reliable D call. CDR3 length: 15 residues. V lost 4 bases and J lost 4, with 17 bases in between. In germline, CDR1 is SGHKS, CDR2 YYEKEE (reference sequence). The CDR3, as DNA: TGTGCCAGCAGCCAAACCGGAGAAATGCTCTATGGCTACACCTTC. Its translation is CASSQTGEMLYGYTF.

The chain combines TRBV6-5 with TRBJ2-7; maybe TRBD2 (7 bases). CDR3 length: 15 residues. V dropped 6 bases and J dropped 5 bases, with 20 bases sitting between them. Germline values: CDR1 MNHEY, CDR2 SVGAGI. This CDR3 is CASSQEGGAPDEQYF. CDR3 nucleotide sequence: TGTGCCAGCAGCCAAGAGGGGGGGGCGCCGGACGAGCAGTACTTC.

The rearrangement uses TRBV20-1 and TRBJ2-5; 10 nucleotides line up with TRBD1. With V trimmed by 5 bases and J by 4 bases, 7 bases remained unmatched. CDR3 size: 14 residues. Germline-derived CDR1 and CDR2 are DFQATT and SNEGSKA (reference sequence). The CDR3 DNA is TGCAGTGCTCGTGGGACAGGGGCTACAGAGACCCAGTACTTC. Translating gives CSARGTGATETQYF.

The chain has TRBV7-8 and TRBJ1-5; D not certain. The length of the CDR3 is 13 residues. Trimming pared 5 bases from V and 0 bases from J, leaving 5 bases between. The germline gives CDR1 SGHVS, CDR2 FQNEAQ. CDR3 nucleotide sequence: TGTGCCAGCAGCAAATATAGCAATCAGCCCCAGCATTTT. Protein sequence: CASSKYSNQPQHF.

The chain links TRBV7-6 to TRBJ2-7, with D uncertain. Deletions cut 5 bases from V and 4 bases from J, with 18 bases between. The CDR3 covers 15 residues. Germline V lookup: CDR1 SGHVS, CDR2 FNYEAQ. The CDR3 reads CASSVRKHFNYEQYV. The DNA of the CDR3 is TGTGCCAGCAGCGTCAGGAAACACTTTAATTACGAGCAGTACGTC.

The sample holds a few counts of this clone. The chain couples TRBV6-5 to TRBJ2-7, with a possible D match to TRBD1 (6 bases). V lost 2 bases and J 0 bases, leaving 11 bases between the germline ends. Germline V lookup: CDR1 MNHEY, CDR2 SVGAGI. CDR3 length: 15 residues. CDR3 region: CASSYAADSSYEQYF. CDR3 DNA: TGTGCCAGCAGTTACGCCGCGGACAGCTCCTACGAGCAGTACTTC.

The rearrangement uses TRBV5-5 and TRBJ2-3; TRBD2 agrees at 10 bases. Per the germline V gene, CDR1 is SGHKS and CDR2 is YYEKEE (reference sequence). V shed 4 bases, J shed 5 bases, and the junction held 10 bases outside the gene matches. CDR3 length: 16 amino acids. CDR3 bases: TGTGCCAGCAGCCGCCAACTAGCGGGGAGTGAAGATACGCAGTATTTT. This codes for CASSRQLAGSEDTQYF.

The gene calls are TRBV18 and TRBJ1-1, with D unclear. V lost 4 bases and J lost 3, with 15 bases in between. CDR1 is KGHSH and CDR2 is LQKENI in the germline V gene. This CDR3 has 15 amino acids. CDR3 bases: TGTGCCAGCTCACGTCCCCCCCGAGGGCACACTGAAGCTTTCTTT. Protein sequence: CASSRPPRGHTEAFF. The full variable domain, completed using reference TRBV18 and TRBJ1-1, is NAGVMQNPRHLVRRRGQEARLRCSPMKGHSHVYWYRQLPEEGLKFMVYLQKENIIDESGMPKERFSAEFPKEGPSILRIQQVVRGDSAAYFCASSRPPRGHTEAFFGQGTRLTVV.

The chain employs TRBV9 and TRBJ2-1; no reliable D call. CDR3 length: 12 amino acids. From germline, CDR1 is SGDLS and CDR2 YYNGEE. The V end lost 0 bases, the J end lost 7 bases, and 5 bases lay between the germline ends. The CDR3 region has the DNA TGTGCCAGCAGCGTAGACATGAATGAGCAGTTCTTC. This codes for CASSVDMNEQFF.

DNA of the CDR3: TGTGCCAGCAGCCCACGGACAGGGGGTACTCAATTCTACGAGCAGTACGTC. Translation: CASSPRTGGTQFYEQYV. The chain joins TRBV7-8 to TRBJ2-7; 10 nucleotides match TRBD1. Germline CDR1 is SGHVS and CDR2 is FQNEAQ. The ends lost 5 bases at V and 3 bases at J; junction bases unmatched: 13. The CDR3 totals 17 residues.

The gene calls are TRBV3-1 (or the pseudogene TRBV3-2) and TRBJ2-2; tentative D call: TRBD1 (6 bases). Trimming stripped 2 bases from V and 3 bases from J, with 19 bases between. The CDR3 covers 18 residues. CDR1 and CDR2 (germline): LGHDT, YNNKEL (reference sequence). CDR3 nucleotides: TGTGCCAGCAGCCAAAACCTACCATTTTGGACAGACACCGGGGAGCTGTTTTTT. Its translation is CASSQNLPFWTDTGELFF.

This sequence joins TRBV5-1 and TRBJ2-2; possibly TRBD1 for D (5 bases). V was trimmed by 0 bases and J by 5 bases, leaving 8 bases between them. The CDR3 covers 14 residues. Germline V gene data show CDR1 as SGHRS and CDR2 as YFSETQ. The CDR3 loop is CASSLAGKTGELFF. The CDR3 DNA reads as TGCGCCAGCAGCTTGGCAGGGAAAACCGGGGAGCTGTTTTTT.

On this clone: Mismatch with germline at one junction end may stem from a read error. The chain carries TRBV28 and TRBJ1-1; 7 bases fit TRBD1. The CDR3 extends over 14 amino acids. Germline assignment: CDR1 MDHEN and CDR2 SYDVKM. The CDR3 region has the DNA TGTGCCAGCATTTTACAGGGGATGAAAACTGAAGCTTTCTTT. Amino acids: CASILQGMKTEAFF.

This rearrangement joins TRBV5-1 to TRBJ2-2; D is perhaps TRBD1 (6 bases). Germline CDR1 is SGHRS and CDR2 is YFSETQ. The germline V and J ends were trimmed by 3 bases and 0 bases, with 9 bases remaining between them. The CDR3 is 15 residues long. The CDR3 nucleotides are TGCGCCAGCAGCTCCGGACAGTCGAACACCGGGGAGCTGTTTTTT. Protein sequence: CASSSGQSNTGELFF.